The following is a T cell receptor beta chain sequence with its context. What it recognizes is unknown. The data were obtained in a study of PD-1 blockade in mismatch repair-deficient tumors. Study-wide results and limits: Tumor-resident clones, often undetectable pretreatment in blood, expanded then contracted after pembrolizumab.

After removal of 1 base from V and 3 bases from J, the junction contained 5 bases not matched to a gene. The germline CDR1 and CDR2 sequences are MGHRA and YSYEKL. The CDR3 runs to 15 residues. The method was immunoSEQ multiplex PCR; TCRdb's version includes in-frame clones alone and lacks a portion of them. This sample has about 34,000 clones, with more than 70% found just once. J is TRBJ2-7 and V is TRBV4-1, with 8 nucleotides matching TRBD2. The TCR comes from an adult with mismatch repair-deficient cancer. Source: PBMCs, taken approximately 6 weeks after starting pembrolizumab. CDR3 sequence (DNA): TGCGCCAGCAGCCAAGGGCCGGGGGGGATCTACGAGCAGTACTTC. It encodes CASSQGPGGIYEQYF.